Following are 26 T cell receptor beta chains from one sample sequenced in a study of Graves' ophthalmopathy and Graves' hyperthyroidism. Amplified TCR beta CDR3 regions were obtained using RNA transcripts as template. Second-round multiplex PCR followed a first-round RT-PCR using HTBI primers. TCRdb passed the multiplex PCR reads through MiXCR, listing each CDR3 protein once. The sample includes around 51,000 distinct CDR3 sequences, less than 65% seen only once; the top ten take 23%. Sequencing was done on a sample of peripheral blood. These receptor sequences come from an adult man with Graves' ophthalmopathy.

The V call is TRBV12-5, the J call TRBJ1-4, with D possibly matching TRBD1 (6 bases). CDR1 LGHNT and CDR2 FRNRAP come from the germline V gene. The CDR3 consists of 15 residues. The CDR3 DNA is TGTGCCAGCAGCGTAGCAGTGGGGGCTGGGGAAAAACTGTTTTTT. Translated: CASSVAVGAGEKLFF.

This clonotype was seen ten or more times. V and J are TRBV5-5 and TRBJ2-3; D possibly corresponds to TRBD1 (6 bases). V dropped 3 bases and J dropped 1 base, with 12 bases sitting between them. Germline CDR1 is SGHKS and CDR2 is YYEKEE (reference sequence). CDR3 length: 15 residues. As DNA, the CDR3 is TGTGCCAGCAGCTCACAGGGTAAAGGCACAGATACGCAGTATTTT. As protein: CASSSQGKGTDTQYF. Supplemented by reference TRBV5-5 and TRBJ2-3, the full variable domain reads DAGVTQSPTHLIKTRGQQVTLRCSPISGHKSVSWYQQVLGQGPQFIFQYYEKEERGRGNFPDRFSARQFPNYSSELNVNALLLGDSALYLCASSSQGKGTDTQYFGPGTRLTVL.

This clonotype was detected ten times or more. The J gene is TRBJ2-7, the V gene TRBV4-1, with D tentatively TRBD1 (6 bases). The V end was cut by 1 base, the J end by 0 bases, with 16 bases between. The CDR3 loop spans 17 amino acids. Germline CDR1 and CDR2: MGHRA and YSYEKL. The CDR3 loop is CASSQARDNSDSYEQYF. The CDR3 DNA reads TGCGCCAGCAGCCAAGCCCGGGACAACTCGGACTCCTACGAGCAGTACTTC.

This clonotype was observed at least ten times. This chain links TRBV29-1 with TRBJ2-2, with D hard to call. Trimming stripped 3 bases from V and 1 base from J, with 9 bases between. This CDR3 is 14 amino acids long. The germline gives CDR1 SQVTM, CDR2 ANQGSEA. In nucleotides, the CDR3 is TGCAGCGTTGAGGGCCAGAAGAACACCGGGGAGCTGTTTTTT. It specifies CSVEGQKNTGELFF.

J is TRBJ1-2 and V is TRBV6-1, with 9 bases aligning to TRBD1. V was clipped by 3 bases and J by 2 bases; unmatched bases: 4. Germline V gives CDR1 MNHNS, CDR2 SASEGT. The length of the CDR3 is 15 residues. The CDR3 protein is CASSEGQGMNYGYTF. The CDR3 DNA follows: TGTGCCAGCAGTGAGGGACAGGGCATGAACTATGGCTACACCTTC.

This clonotype was seen only once. V usage is TRBV19 and J usage is TRBJ2-1; D is undetermined. The V end was cut by 0 bases, the J end by 5 bases, with 5 bases between. The length of the CDR3 is 13 residues. Germline V gene data show CDR1 as LNHDA and CDR2 as SQIVND (reference sequence). In DNA form, the CDR3 reads TGTGCCAGTAGTATAGATCGGCACAATGAGCAGTTCTTC. It codes for CASSIDRHNEQFF. Full variable domain (outside the CDR3, taken from reference TRBV19 and TRBJ2-1): DGGITQSPKYLFRKEGQNVTLSCEQNLNHDAMYWYRQDPGQGLRLIYYSQIVNDFQKGDIAEGYSVSREKKESFPLTVTSAQKNPTAFYLCASSIDRHNEQFFGPGTRLTVL.

The chain links TRBV7-6 to TRBJ2-1, with D perhaps matching TRBD1 (6 bases). CDR3 size: 14 residues. Trimming removed 3 bases from V and 7 bases from J, with 13 bases in between. CDR1 is SGHVS, CDR2 FNYEAQ, per germline. CDR3 nucleotides: TGTGCCAGCAGCTTGGGGGTTCAGGGGAATGAGCAGTTCTTC. Its protein product is CASSLGVQGNEQFF.

This clonotype has a handful of counts. The V call is TRBV11-2, the J call TRBJ1-2; D is possibly TRBD1 (6 bases). From germline, CDR1 is SGHAT and CDR2 FQNNGV. Trimming took off 1 base at V and 4 bases at J, with 10 bases between the two ends. The CDR3 loop spans 14 amino acids. CDR3 amino acids: CASSLAGTIYGYTF. CDR3 nucleotides: TGTGCCAGCAGCTTAGCTGGGACAATCTATGGCTACACCTTC.

This clonotype was counted at least ten times. The V gene is TRBV6-5, the J gene TRBJ1-2, with a tentative D call TRBD1 (5 bases). Germline V lookup: CDR1 MNHEY, CDR2 SVGAGI. V lost 0 bases, J lost 4 bases, and 15 bases lay in between. The CDR3 is made up of 16 amino acids. The chain's CDR3 is CASSYSGGSTSYGYTF. The CDR3 nucleotides are TGTGCCAGCAGTTACTCGGGGGGGTCGACTTCCTATGGCTACACCTTC.

This clonotype was observed at least ten times. J is TRBJ2-3 and V is TRBV5-1, with a possible D match to TRBD1 (6 bases). CDR1 is SGHRS and CDR2 is YFSETQ in the germline V gene. V lost 6 bases and J lost 2, with 13 bases in between. This CDR3 comprises 14 residues. The CDR3 DNA is TGCGCCAGCACCCAGGACAGTTCCACAGATACGCAGTATTTT. Its translation: CASTQDSSTDTQYF.

CDR3 nucleotides: TGTGCCAGCAGTTTAGTCATAGCGGGATATTCCGGGCGGACTGAAGCTTTCTTT. This codes for CASSLVIAGYSGRTEAFF. This chain connects TRBV12-3 or TRBV12-4 to TRBJ1-1, with unresolved D. Trimming took 1 base from V and 5 from J, leaving 23 bases between them. The CDR3 is 18 residues long.

At least ten counts were recorded for this clonotype. The CDR3 here is CASSYSRRQGSTYEQYF. The DNA of the CDR3 is TGTGCCAGCAGTTACTCGCGCAGACAGGGGTCGACCTACGAGCAGTACTTC. This sequence joins TRBV6-5 and TRBJ2-7, with TRBD1 identical over 8 bases. Germline V lookup: CDR1 MNHEY, CDR2 SVGAGI. The CDR3 spans 17 residues. The trim removed 0 bases at V and 2 bases at J, leaving 9 bases unmatched.

This clonotype has at least ten counts. This chain joins TRBV5-6 and TRBJ1-5; D not certain. V lost 4 bases to trimming and J lost 2 bases, with 13 bases between them. The CDR3 is made up of 15 amino acids. In germline, CDR1 is SGHDT, CDR2 YYEEEE. As DNA, the CDR3 is TGTGCCAGCAGCCCCCGAGGGTATGGCAATCAGCCCCAGCATTTT. It codes for CASSPRGYGNQPQHF.

This chain connects TRBV12-3 or TRBV12-4 to TRBJ1-5; 9 nucleotides line up with TRBD1. V shed 6 bases and J 6 bases; nucleotides not matched to a gene: 6. This CDR3 has 14 residues. The CDR3, as DNA: TGTGCCAGCAGCATGACAGGGGGAGGTCAGCCCCAGCATTTT. As protein: CASSMTGGGQPQHF.

This clonotype was seen more than once but under ten times. The rearrangement joins TRBV7-9 to TRBJ2-7; tentative D call: TRBD1 (5 bases). The CDR3 has 14 amino acids. CDR1 and CDR2 from the germline V gene are SEHNR and FQNEAQ (reference sequence). Trimming removed 3 bases at V and 4 bases at J, with 13 bases between. Here the CDR3 reads CASSFDSEAYEQYF. The CDR3 nucleotides are TGTGCCAGCAGCTTCGACAGTGAAGCATACGAGCAGTACTTC.

For this clonotype: One end of the junction varies from germline; a read error may be responsible. The rearrangement links TRBV20-1 to TRBJ2-2; maybe TRBD1 (6 bases). CDR1 is DFQATT and CDR2 is SNEGSKA in the germline V gene (reference sequence). The CDR3 extends over 14 amino acids. As DNA, the CDR3 is TGCGGTGCTGGACACAGGGATAAGGGCGGGGAGCTGTTTTTT. Translation gives CGAGHRDKGGELFF.

The chain couples TRBV20-1 to TRBJ2-1, with a possible D match to TRBD2 (6 bases). The CDR3 contains 10 residues. Per the germline V gene, CDR1 is DFQATT and CDR2 is SNEGSKA (reference sequence). V lost 4 bases, J lost 12 bases, and 10 bases lay in between. CDR3 region: CSANLAPQFF. The CDR3 nucleotides read TGCAGTGCTAATCTAGCGCCGCAGTTCTTC.

This rearrangement joins TRBV9 to TRBJ1-6, with D possibly being TRBD1 (5 bases). Per germline, CDR1 SGDLS and CDR2 YYNGEE. The germline V and J ends were trimmed by 0 bases and 9 bases, with 13 bases remaining between them. The CDR3 covers 15 residues. The CDR3 protein is CASSVAGSGLSPLHF. Here the CDR3 DNA reads TGTGCCAGCAGCGTAGCCGGTTCGGGGCTTTCACCCCTCCACTTT.

The chain has TRBV2 and TRBJ2-5; a weak D match, TRBD1 (5 bases). The CDR3 totals 13 residues. V gave up 7 bases and J gave up 2 bases, with 11 bases separating them. The V gene's germline CDR1 is SNHLY and CDR2 FYNNEI. The CDR3 protein is CASKGTGQETQYF. The CDR3 region has the DNA TGTGCCAGCAAGGGAACAGGACAAGAGACCCAGTACTTC.

The chain employs TRBV20-1 and TRBJ2-7; 8 bases are a match to TRBD2. From germline, CDR1 is DFQATT and CDR2 SNEGSKA (reference sequence). V lost 2 bases and J lost 3; bases outside the gene matches: 18. CDR3 length equals 18 residues. DNA of the CDR3: TGCAGTGCTAGACCGGGGCTAGCGGGTTACTTGCGGTTCTACGAGCAGTACTTC. Protein: CSARPGLAGYLRFYEQYF.

The gene calls are TRBV18 and TRBJ2-5; 11 bases are shared with TRBD1. CDR1 is KGHSH and CDR2 is LQKENI in the germline V gene. Losses at the gene ends were 3 bases for V and 4 bases for J; bases not matched to a gene: 4. The CDR3 is 15 amino acids. CDR3 protein: CASSPGQGVRETQYF. CDR3 nucleotide sequence: TGTGCCAGCTCACCGGGACAGGGGGTTCGAGAGACCCAGTACTTC.

The chain has TRBV19 and TRBJ2-2; possibly TRBD1 for D (6 bases). This CDR3 spans 15 amino acids. Trimming took off 6 bases at V and 0 bases at J, with 11 bases between the two ends. Germline assignment: CDR1 LNHDA and CDR2 SQIVND (reference sequence). The DNA of the CDR3 is TGTGCCAGTAGGGGGGCGATCGCGAACACCGGGGAGCTGTTTTTT. This encodes CASRGAIANTGELFF.

V and J are TRBV7-9 and TRBJ1-2; D might be TRBD1 (6 bases). Germline V gene sequence: CDR1 SEHNR, CDR2 FQNEAQ (reference sequence). Trimming pared 4 bases from V and 3 bases from J, leaving 9 bases between. The CDR3 contains 13 residues. The CDR3 DNA reads TGTGCCAGCAGCTCCAGGGGCCACTATGGCTACACCTTC. Its protein product is CASSSRGHYGYTF.

This clonotype was counted at least ten times. The rearrangement links TRBV20-1 to TRBJ2-1; 14 nucleotides align to TRBD2. The CDR3 totals 14 residues. Losses at the gene ends were 3 bases for V and 9 bases for J; bases not matched to a gene: 4. CDR1 is DFQATT and CDR2 is SNEGSKA in the germline V gene (reference sequence). The CDR3 DNA reads as TGCAGTGCTAGGGGACTAGCGGGAGAAACTGAGCAGTTCTTC. Translation: CSARGLAGETEQFF.

A few counts support this clonotype. The rearrangement links TRBV10-3 to TRBJ2-7, with D possibly being TRBD2 (6 bases). Germline loops: CDR1 ENHRY, CDR2 SYGVKD. Trimming left V 6 bases short and J 0 bases short, with 12 bases between. This CDR3 is 14 amino acids long. The CDR3 DNA is TGTGCCATCAGACAAACCGGGGGCTCCTACGAGCAGTACTTC. This translates into CAIRQTGGSYEQYF.

This clonotype has ten or more counts. The V gene is TRBV6-5, the J gene TRBJ1-1; 8 bases match TRBD1. J was trimmed by 0 bases and V by 6 bases; bases with no gene match: 6. The CDR3 extends over 15 amino acids. From germline, CDR1 is MNHEY and CDR2 SVGAGI. Here the CDR3 reads CASRPPTGVNTEAFF. CDR3 DNA: TGTGCCAGCAGACCTCCGACAGGGGTGAACACTGAAGCTTTCTTT.